This T cell receptor (beta chain) is from a study of cytomegalovirus exposure and HLA in healthy donors. A word on this clone: Its specificity is unknown.

The CDR3 sequence is 15 residues long. V was clipped by 8 bases and J by 3 bases, with 19 bases between them. Germline V CDR1 and CDR2: LNHDA, SQIVND (reference sequence). Overall study findings and caveats: Previous analysis showed most TCR beta V segments were productive about 87% or about 30% of the time. TRBV6-2, TRBV6-3 and some other V segments were unresolvable in 87-base-pair reads. It was confirmed in vitro that a few of the CMV-associated chains were specific for CMV antigens.

A multiplex PCR was run with 60 Vbeta primers and 13 Jbeta primers. This table comes from immunoSEQ multiplex PCR, and its TCRdb copy is limited to in-frame clones, with some not included. The table has 25,000 to 35,000 clones, 35% to 55% seen once. The donors (healthy individuals) were bone marrow donors. This TCR was recovered from a woman in her forties or fifties in good health and CMV-seronegative. V gene TRBV19 combines with J gene TRBJ1-2, with no clear D. Sequencing input: PBMCs. CDR3 sequence reads: CASLAVGSAYYGYTF. CDR3 DNA sequence: TGTGCCAGTCTAGCCGTGGGCAGCGCCTACTATGGCTACACCTTC.